This TCR beta chain comes out of a study of T-cell memory formation after mild COVID-19. General study results and limits: Some SARS-CoV-2-responding clones were already detected in memory before infection.

CDR1 and CDR2 from the germline V gene are ENHRY and SYGVKD. This CDR3 is 15 amino acids long. Trimming removed 0 bases from V and 3 bases from J, with 9 bases in between. MiXCR, applied by TCRdb to the 5' RACE reads, yields one record per CDR3 protein. The table has 350,000 to 450,000 distinct CDR3 sequences, about 15% seen once. Details on this clonotype: Its antigen is currently unknown.

The sequence derives from a young man who had mild COVID-19 (a few samples of this study predate the infection). Cell type and time point are not known. Sequenced material: PBMCs or a T cell subset sorted from them (not recorded which). The chain uses TRBV10-3 and TRBJ1-5; D is unclear. The CDR3 DNA reads TGTGCCATCAGTGAGTCGATGGGCACCAATCAGCCCCAGCATTTT. This gives the protein CAISESMGTNQPQHF.